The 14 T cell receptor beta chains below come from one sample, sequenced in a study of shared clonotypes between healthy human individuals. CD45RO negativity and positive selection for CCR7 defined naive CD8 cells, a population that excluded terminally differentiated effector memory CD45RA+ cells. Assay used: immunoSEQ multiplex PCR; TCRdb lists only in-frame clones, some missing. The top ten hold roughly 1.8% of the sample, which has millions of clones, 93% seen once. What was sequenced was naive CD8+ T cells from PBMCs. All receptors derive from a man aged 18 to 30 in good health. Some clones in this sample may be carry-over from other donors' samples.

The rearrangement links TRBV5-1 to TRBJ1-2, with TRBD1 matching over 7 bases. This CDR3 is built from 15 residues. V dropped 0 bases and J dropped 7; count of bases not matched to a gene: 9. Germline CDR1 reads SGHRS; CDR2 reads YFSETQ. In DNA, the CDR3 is TGCGCCAGCAGCTTGGGACAGGGTTCGAGTGGTGGCTACACCTTC. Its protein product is CASSLGQGSSGGYTF. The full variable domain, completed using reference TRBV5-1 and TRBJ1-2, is KAGVTQTPRYLIKTRGQQVTLSCSPISGHRSVSWYQQTPGQGLQFLFEYFSETQRNKGNFPGRFSGRQFSNSRSEMNVSTLELGDSALYLCASSLGQGSSGGYTFGSGTRLTVV.

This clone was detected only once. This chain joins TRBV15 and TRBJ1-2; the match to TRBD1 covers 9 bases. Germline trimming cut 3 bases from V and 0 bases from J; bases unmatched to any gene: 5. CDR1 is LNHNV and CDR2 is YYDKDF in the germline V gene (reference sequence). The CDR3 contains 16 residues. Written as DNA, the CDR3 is TGTGCCACCAGCAGCGAGGGGGACAGGGCTAACTATGGCTACACCTTC. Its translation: CATSSEGDRANYGYTF.

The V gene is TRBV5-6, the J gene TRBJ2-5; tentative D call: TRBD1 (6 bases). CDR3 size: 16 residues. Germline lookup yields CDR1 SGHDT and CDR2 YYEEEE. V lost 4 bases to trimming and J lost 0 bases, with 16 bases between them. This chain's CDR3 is CASSAPGHRYQETQYF. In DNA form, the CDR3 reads TGTGCCAGCAGCGCCCCGGGACACCGGTACCAAGAGACCCAGTACTTC. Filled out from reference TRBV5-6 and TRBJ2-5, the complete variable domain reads DAGVTQSPTHLIKTRGQQVTLRCSPKSGHDTVSWYQQALGQGPQFIFQYYEEEERQRGNFPDRFSGHQFPNYSSELNVNALLLGDSALYLCASSAPGHRYQETQYFGPGTRLLVL.

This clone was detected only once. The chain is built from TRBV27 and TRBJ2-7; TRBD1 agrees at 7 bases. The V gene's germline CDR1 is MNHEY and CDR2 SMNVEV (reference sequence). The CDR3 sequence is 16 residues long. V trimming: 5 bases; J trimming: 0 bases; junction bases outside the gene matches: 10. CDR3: CASSNIGQVSSYEQYF. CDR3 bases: TGTGCCAGCAGTAACATCGGACAGGTTAGCTCCTACGAGCAGTACTTC.

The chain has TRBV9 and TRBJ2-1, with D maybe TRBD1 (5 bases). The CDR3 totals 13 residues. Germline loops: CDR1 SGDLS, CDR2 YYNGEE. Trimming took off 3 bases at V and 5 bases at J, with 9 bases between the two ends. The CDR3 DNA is TGTGCCAGCAGCGGCGGACATGACAATGAGCAGTTCTTC. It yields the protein CASSGGHDNEQFF.

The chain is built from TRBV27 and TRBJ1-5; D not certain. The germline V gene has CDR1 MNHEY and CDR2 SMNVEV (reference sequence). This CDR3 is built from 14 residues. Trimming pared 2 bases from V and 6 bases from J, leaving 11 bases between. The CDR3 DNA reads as TGTGCCAGCAGTTTAATCCGGGCCGGTCAGCCCCAGCATTTT. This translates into CASSLIRAGQPQHF.

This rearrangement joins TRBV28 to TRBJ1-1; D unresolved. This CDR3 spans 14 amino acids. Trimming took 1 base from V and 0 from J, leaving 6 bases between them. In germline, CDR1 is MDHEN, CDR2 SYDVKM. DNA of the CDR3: TGTGCCAGCAGTTTATCGGATTTGAACACTGAAGCTTTCTTT. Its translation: CASSLSDLNTEAFF.

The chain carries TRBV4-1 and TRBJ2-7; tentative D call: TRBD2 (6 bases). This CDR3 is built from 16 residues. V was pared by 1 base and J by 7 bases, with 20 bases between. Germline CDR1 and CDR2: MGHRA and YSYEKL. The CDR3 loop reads CASSQVSLATRGEQYF. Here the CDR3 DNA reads TGCGCCAGCAGCCAAGTGAGCCTAGCGACACGTGGAGAGCAGTACTTC.

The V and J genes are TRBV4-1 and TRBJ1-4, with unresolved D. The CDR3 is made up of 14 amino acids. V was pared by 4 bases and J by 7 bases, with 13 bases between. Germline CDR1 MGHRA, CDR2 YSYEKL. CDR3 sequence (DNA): TGCGCCAGCAGCCCGGGGTTACGCTTTGAAAAACTGTTTTTT. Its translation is CASSPGLRFEKLFF.

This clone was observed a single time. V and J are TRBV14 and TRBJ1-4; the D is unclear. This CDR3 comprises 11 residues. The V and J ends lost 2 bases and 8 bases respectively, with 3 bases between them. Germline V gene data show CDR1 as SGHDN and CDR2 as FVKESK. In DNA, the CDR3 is TGTGCCAGCAGCCAAACCGAAAAACTGTTTTTT. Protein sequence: CASSQTEKLFF.

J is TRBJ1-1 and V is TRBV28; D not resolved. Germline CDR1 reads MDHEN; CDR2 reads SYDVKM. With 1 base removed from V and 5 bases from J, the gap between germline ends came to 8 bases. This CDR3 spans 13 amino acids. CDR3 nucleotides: TGTGCCAGCAGTTTATTGTCTAGGACTGAAGCTTTCTTT. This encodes CASSLLSRTEAFF.

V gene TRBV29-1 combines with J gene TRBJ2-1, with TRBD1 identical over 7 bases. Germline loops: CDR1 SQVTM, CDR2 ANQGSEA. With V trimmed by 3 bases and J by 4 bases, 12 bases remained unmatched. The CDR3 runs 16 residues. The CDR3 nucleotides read TGCAGCGTTGAGGGTGGACAGGCGGAAAAATACAATGAGCAGTTCTTC. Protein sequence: CSVEGGQAEKYNEQFF.

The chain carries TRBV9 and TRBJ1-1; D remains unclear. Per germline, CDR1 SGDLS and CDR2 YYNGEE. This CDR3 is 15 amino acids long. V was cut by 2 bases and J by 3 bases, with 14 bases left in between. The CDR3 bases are TGTGCCAGCAGCGTCTATTCCCGGGTCGACACTGAAGCTTTCTTT. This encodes CASSVYSRVDTEAFF.

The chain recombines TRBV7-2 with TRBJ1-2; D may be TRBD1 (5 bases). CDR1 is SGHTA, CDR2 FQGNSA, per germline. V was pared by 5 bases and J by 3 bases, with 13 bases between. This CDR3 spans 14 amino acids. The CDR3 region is CASSTKTAHYGYTF. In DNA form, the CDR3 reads TGTGCCAGCAGCACCAAGACAGCACACTATGGCTACACCTTC. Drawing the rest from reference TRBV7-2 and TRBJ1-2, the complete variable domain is GAGVSQSPSNKVTEKGKDVELRCDPISGHTALYWYRQSLGQGLEFLIYFQGNSAPDKSGLPSDRFSAERTGGSVSTLTIQRTQQEDSAVYLCASSTKTAHYGYTFGSGTRLTVV.